This is a list of T cell receptor beta chains from one sample in a study of T cell responses to AZD1222 COVID-19 vaccine. Measured with immunoSEQ multiplex PCR; TCRdb has only the in-frame clones, and not every one. Of hundreds of thousands of clones in the sample, about 93% were seen once. The sequencing here drew on peripheral blood, taken on day 0 of MenACWY control vaccination. These receptors were taken from an adult in good health. The CDR3 runs from the conserved cysteine through the conserved F or W. The D gene is left open where the match is weak. For some rows the clone size is stated as once, few or many, or as a class when expanded; others skip it.

. . TRBJ2-2 TRBV10-3 TGTGCCATCAGTGCCTCAGGGGCCGACACCGGGGAGCTGTTTTTT CAISASGADTGELFF
. once TRBJ2-3 TRBV5-1 TGCGCCAGCAGCTTGGATAGACAGGAGCGCACAGATACGCAGTATTTT CASSLDRQERTDTQYF
. . TRBJ1-5 TRBV6-5 TGTGCCAGCAGTTTGTCCAGTAGCAATCAGCCCCAGCATTTT CASSLSSSNQPQHF
TRBD1 . TRBJ1-5 TRBV5-1 TGCGCCAGCAGCTTACAACCGGGACAGCCTAATCAGCCCCAGCATTTT CASSLQPGQPNQPQHF
. . TRBJ2-5 TRBV30 TGTGCCTGGAGCGTAGGGGAGACCCAGTACTTC CAWSVGETQYF
. . TRBJ1-1 TRBV27 TGTGCCAGCAGTTTATGGGGGCCGAACACTGAAGCTTTCTTT CASSLWGPNTEAFF
TRBD1 . TRBJ1-5 TRBV18 TGTGCCAGCTCACCAAGAGACAGGGGAGGCAATCAGCCCCAGCATTTT CASSPRDRGGNQPQHF
. . TRBJ1-1 TRBV5-6 TGTGCCAGCAGCTTGTCCAGCTTTGAAGCTTTCTTT CASSLSSFEAFF
. . TRBJ1-5 TRBV12-3/TRBV12-4 TGTGCCAGCAGTTTCTGGGGCGATCAGCCCCAGCATTTT CASSFWGDQPQHF
. . TRBJ1-2 TRBV7-8 TGTGCCAGCAGCTCCCGCCGCTCCTCTAACTATGGCTACACCTTC CASSSRRSSNYGYTF
TRBD1 . TRBJ1-2 TRBV7-2 TGTGCCAGCAGCCCTGGACAGGAGTTCTATGGCTACACCTTC CASSPGQEFYGYTF
TRBD1 . TRBJ1-1 TRBV2 TGTGCCAGCAGTTACGGACAGGTACTGAACACTGAAGCTTTCTTT CASSYGQVLNTEAFF
. . TRBJ2-2 TRBV6-5 TGTGCCAGCAGTCGACAGCCAGCGAACACCGGGGAGCTGTTTTTT CASSRQPANTGELFF
. . TRBJ1-2 TRBV6-5 TGTGCCAGCAGTTCGAAGCCCCTCGGTGGCTACACCTTC CASSSKPLGGYTF
. . TRBJ2-1 TRBV5-1 TGCGCCAGCAGCTTAGTTCCTAAGGCGGGATACAATGAGCAGTTCTTC CASSLVPKAGYNEQFF
. . TRBJ2-5 TRBV5-6 TGTGCCAGCAGCTTAAGAATCCGGGGGACCCAGTACTTC CASSLRIRGTQYF
. . TRBJ2-2 TRBV5-1 TGCGCCAGCAGCCCGAATGGCGGAGACACCGGGGAGCTGTTTTTT CASSPNGGDTGELFF
TRBD1 once TRBJ1-2 TRBV5-5 TGTGCCAGCAGCAACCGGGACAGGCGTTGGGGCTATGGCTACACCTTC CASSNRDRRWGYGYTF
. . TRBJ2-7 TRBV18 TGTGCCAGCTCACCAGGACACCGATCCTACGAGCAGTACTTC CASSPGHRSYEQYF
. . TRBJ2-3 TRBV19 TGTGCCAGTAGTAGAAGCGGAGGATATCGCACAGATACGCAGTATTTT CASSRSGGYRTDTQYF
. . TRBJ1-3 TRBV4-1 TGCGCCAGCAGCATGGACGCAAGCTCTGGAAACACCATATATTTT CASSMDASSGNTIYF
. . TRBJ2-5 TRBV2 TGTGCCAGCAGCCATAAGGCCGTCTTGAAGAAGACCCAGTACTTC CASSHKAVLKKTQYF
. . TRBJ2-5 TRBV29-1 TGCAGCGTTGACTGGGCAGGGGGGCGAAAAGAGACCCAGTACTTC CSVDWAGGRKETQYF
. . TRBJ1-4 TRBV13 TGTGCCAGCAGCACGCAGGCGGGGGGCGGCGAAAAACTGTTTTTT CASSTQAGGGEKLFF
. . TRBJ2-7 TRBV18 TGTGCCAGCTCGCCCCGTCCTCCCCCCTACGAGCAGTACTTC CASSPRPPPYEQYF
. . TRBJ2-2 TRBV5-1 TGCGCCAGCAGCTTGGATGGGGCCGGGGAGCTGTTTTTT CASSLDGAGELFF
. . TRBJ2-7 TRBV7-2 TGTGCCAGCAGCTTTAGGAGGGGGCGGGAGGAGCAGTACTTC CASSFRRGREEQYF
. . TRBJ1-1 TRBV7-2 TGTGCCAGCAGCACCATGACTGCCACTGAAGCTTTCTTT CASSTMTATEAFF
. . TRBJ1-5 TRBV2 TGTGCCAGCAGTGAAGTATCCGGGGGCGGTCAGCCCCAGCATTTT CASSEVSGGGQPQHF